The rows below give T cell receptor beta chains drawn from one sample of a study of T cell repertoires in cytomegalovirus infection. TCRdb re-analysed the reads in MiXCR, keeping a single row per CDR3 protein. Found here are under 600,000 distinct CDR3 sequences, approximately 15% of them singletons; the top ten hold 20% to 30%. The sequenced material came from CD8+ T cells from PBMCs. These receptors were taken from a human donor in good health (CMV status not recorded). Some clones in this sample may be carry-over from other donors' samples. CDR3s include the opening cysteine and the closing phenylalanine or tryptophan. Fields, in order: clone size, J gene, V gene, D gene, CDR3 DNA, CDR3 protein. D genes are given only for firm matches. Clone size, where shown, is once, few, many, or a class for clones that have expanded.

clone size: NA
J gene: TRBJ1-2
V gene: TRBV19
D gene: NA
CDR3 DNA: TGTGCCAGTAGTTACAATAACTATGGCTACACCTTC
CDR3 protein: CASSYNNYGYTF

clone size: many
J gene: TRBJ1-3
V gene: TRBV12-5
D gene: NA
CDR3 DNA: TGTGCTAGTGGTTACGGGGGCTCTGGAAACACCATATATTTT
CDR3 protein: CASGYGGSGNTIYF

clone size: many
J gene: TRBJ1-1
V gene: TRBV19
D gene: TRBD1
CDR3 DNA: TGTGCCTGTGGGGACAGAGGGAACACTGAAGCTTTCTTT
CDR3 protein: CACGDRGNTEAFF

clone size: NA
J gene: TRBJ1-5
V gene: TRBV6-1
D gene: NA
CDR3 DNA: TGTGCCAGCAGGGGAGCCGGGACAAATTTCAATCAGCCCCAGCATTTT
CDR3 protein: CASRGAGTNFNQPQHF

clone size: few
J gene: TRBJ2-7
V gene: TRBV10-3
D gene: NA
CDR3 DNA: TGTGCCGTCGCGGTTGGGACGAGACTTTCCTACGAGCAGTACTTC
CDR3 protein: CAVAVGTRLSYEQYF

clone size: NA
J gene: TRBJ2-2
V gene: TRBV7-9
D gene: NA
CDR3 DNA: TGTGCCAGCAGCCCCAGGGGTACCGGCACCGGGGAGCTGTTTTTT
CDR3 protein: CASSPRGTGTGELFF

clone size: many
J gene: TRBJ1-1
V gene: TRBV12-5
D gene: NA
CDR3 DNA: TGTGCTAGTGGTCCCTCGGGGGTCACTGAAGCTTTCTTT
CDR3 protein: CASGPSGVTEAFF

clone size: many
J gene: TRBJ2-3
V gene: TRBV7-3
D gene: TRBD2
CDR3 DNA: TGTGCCAGCAGCGAAGGGACTAGCGGGAGAACAGATACGCAGTATTTT
CDR3 protein: CASSEGTSGRTDTQYF

clone size: NA
J gene: TRBJ2-2
V gene: TRBV30
D gene: NA
CDR3 DNA: TGTGCCTGGAGTAGGGGTATGAACACCGGGGAGCTGTTTTTT
CDR3 protein: CAWSRGMNTGELFF

clone size: few
J gene: TRBJ1-1
V gene: TRBV9
D gene: NA
CDR3 DNA: TGTGCCAGCAGCGTAAGATCGACACCGTCTACTGAAGCTTTCTTT
CDR3 protein: CASSVRSTPSTEAFF

clone size: NA
J gene: TRBJ1-2
V gene: TRBV12-5
D gene: NA
CDR3 DNA: TGTGCCTGGGGATGGTCCTATGGCTACACCTTC
CDR3 protein: CAWGWSYGYTF

clone size: few
J gene: TRBJ2-5
V gene: TRBV2
D gene: NA
CDR3 DNA: TGTGCCAGCAAAGGGGGTAGGGAGACCCAGTACTTC
CDR3 protein: CASKGGRETQYF

clone size: NA
J gene: TRBJ1-2
V gene: TRBV5-4
D gene: NA
CDR3 DNA: TGTGCCAGCAGCCAACGGACGGACTATGGCTACACCTTC
CDR3 protein: CASSQRTDYGYTF

clone size: few
J gene: TRBJ2-1
V gene: TRBV12-3/TRBV12-4
D gene: NA
CDR3 DNA: TGTGCCAGCAGTTTAACAGGCGAGGGTCACAATGAGCAGTTCTTC
CDR3 protein: CASSLTGEGHNEQFF

clone size: few
J gene: TRBJ2-5
V gene: TRBV24-1
D gene: NA
CDR3 DNA: TGTGCCACCAGTGATCCGCCACGCAGGGGTTTTCAAGAGACCCAGTACTTC
CDR3 protein: CATSDPPRRGFQETQYF

clone size: NA
J gene: TRBJ1-4
V gene: TRBV6-6
D gene: NA
CDR3 DNA: TGTGCCAGCAGTTACTCGGAGGGGGGGGGAAAACTGTTTTTT
CDR3 protein: CASSYSEGGGKLFF

clone size: few
J gene: TRBJ1-1
V gene: TRBV18
D gene: TRBD1
CDR3 DNA: TGTGCCAGCTCACCTAAACAGGACAGGGTTTATGTTACTATGAACACTGAAGCTTTCTTT
CDR3 protein: CASSPKQDRVYVTMNTEAFF

clone size: few
J gene: TRBJ1-2
V gene: TRBV2
D gene: TRBD1
CDR3 DNA: TGTGCCAGCAGTGGATTAAGGACAGGGGGACACCGGGCAGATGTTAACTATGGCTACACCTTC
CDR3 protein: CASSGLRTGGHRADVNYGYTF

clone size: NA
J gene: TRBJ2-7
V gene: TRBV6-8
D gene: NA
CDR3 DNA: TGTGCCAGCAGCCCCTCCGCGGTGGACGAGCAGTACTTC
CDR3 protein: CASSPSAVDEQYF

clone size: many
J gene: TRBJ1-1
V gene: TRBV7-9
D gene: NA
CDR3 DNA: TGTGCCAGCAGCTTAAAGGGTTCACTACCAAACACTGAAGCTTTCTTT
CDR3 protein: CASSLKGSLPNTEAFF

clone size: few
J gene: TRBJ2-7
V gene: TRBV5-4
D gene: NA
CDR3 DNA: TGTGCCAGCAGCTTAGGGGTTGTCTCCTACGAGCAGTACTTC
CDR3 protein: CASSLGVVSYEQYF

clone size: NA
J gene: TRBJ1-1
V gene: TRBV15
D gene: TRBD1
CDR3 DNA: TGTGCCACCAGCAGAGAAAGGGGAATCGGGACAGGGGGCCCTGGAGCTTTCTTT
CDR3 protein: CATSRERGIGTGGPGAFF

clone size: NA
J gene: TRBJ1-2
V gene: TRBV9
D gene: NA
CDR3 DNA: TGTGCCAGCAGCGTAGAAGGGATGTCCGGCTACACCTTC
CDR3 protein: CASSVEGMSGYTF

clone size: NA
J gene: TRBJ1-2
V gene: TRBV29-1
D gene: NA
CDR3 DNA: TGCAGCGTGTTAGGGGAGGAGGGTAACTATGGCTACACCTTC
CDR3 protein: CSVLGEEGNYGYTF

clone size: few
J gene: TRBJ2-7
V gene: TRBV29-1
D gene: NA
CDR3 DNA: TGCAGCGCTCTTCTCGGGCCCACCCACGAGCAGTACTTC
CDR3 protein: CSALLGPTHEQYF

clone size: few
J gene: TRBJ1-2
V gene: TRBV12-3/TRBV12-4
D gene: NA
CDR3 DNA: TGTGCCAGCAACTTGGGAGGGGTTAACTATGGCTACACCTTC
CDR3 protein: CASNLGGVNYGYTF

clone size: many
J gene: TRBJ2-1
V gene: TRBV11-1
D gene: NA
CDR3 DNA: TGTGCCAGCAGAACAGCAGACGAGCAGTTCTTC
CDR3 protein: CASRTADEQFF

clone size: many
J gene: TRBJ2-5
V gene: TRBV7-6
D gene: NA
CDR3 DNA: TGTGCCAGCAGCCCCCCCGAGGGTAAAGAGACCCAGTACTTC
CDR3 protein: CASSPPEGKETQYF

clone size: few
J gene: TRBJ2-7
V gene: TRBV19
D gene: NA
CDR3 DNA: TGTGCCAGTAGTATCGGACACAGCTACGAGCAGTACTTC
CDR3 protein: CASSIGHSYEQYF

clone size: few
J gene: TRBJ2-5
V gene: TRBV5-6
D gene: NA
CDR3 DNA: TGTGCCAGCAGCTCCTTGGTGGTCAGGGACACACAAGAGACCCAGTACTTC
CDR3 protein: CASSSLVVRDTQETQYF

clone size: many
J gene: TRBJ2-3
V gene: TRBV27
D gene: NA
CDR3 DNA: TGTGCCAGCAGTCGGCCACAGGGTTATAGCACAGATACGCAGTATTTT
CDR3 protein: CASSRPQGYSTDTQYF

clone size: many
J gene: TRBJ2-7
V gene: TRBV12-5
D gene: NA
CDR3 DNA: TGTGCTAGTGGTTTGAGGGGGGCGCCCCCGGACGAGCAGTACTTC
CDR3 protein: CASGLRGAPPDEQYF

clone size: few
J gene: TRBJ1-4
V gene: TRBV3-1
D gene: TRBD1
CDR3 DNA: TGTGCCAGCAGCCCCCCAACCACAGGGGTTGTCGGTGAAAAACTGTTTTTT
CDR3 protein: CASSPPTTGVVGEKLFF

clone size: NA
J gene: TRBJ2-7
V gene: TRBV30
D gene: TRBD1
CDR3 DNA: TGTGCCTGGGGAGGACAGGGGACCTACGAGCAGTACTTC
CDR3 protein: CAWGGQGTYEQYF

clone size: NA
J gene: TRBJ1-2
V gene: TRBV7-9
D gene: NA
CDR3 DNA: TGTGCCACCGAGAAGGTTAACTATGGCTACACCTTC
CDR3 protein: CATEKVNYGYTF

clone size: NA
J gene: TRBJ2-3
V gene: TRBV3-1
D gene: TRBD2
CDR3 DNA: TGTGCCAGCAGCCCCTATCCCACGACTAGCGAGGGCACAGATACGCAGTATTTT
CDR3 protein: CASSPYPTTSEGTDTQYF